Shown below are 26 T cell receptor beta chains from a single sample sequenced in a study of control samples from healthy donors and cancer patients. Profiling relied on immunoSEQ multiplex PCR, and the TCRdb table lists in-frame clones only, not all of them. The sample includes more than 100,000 clones, about nine tenths of them seen just once. Specimen: blood. The source of these receptors is a woman aged 18-29 years in good health.

This clone was picked up one time. CDR3 in amino acids: CASSFIGDYGYTF. The CDR3 region has the DNA TGTGCCAGCAGTTTTATCGGTGACTATGGCTACACCTTC. The chain recombines TRBV27 with TRBJ1-2; no firm D call. Trimming removed 3 bases from V and 3 bases from J, with 8 bases in between. This CDR3 has 13 residues. Germline V lookup: CDR1 MNHEY, CDR2 SMNVEV (reference sequence).

The CDR3 protein is CASSQRFTGMNTEAFF. The CDR3, as DNA: TGTGCCAGCAGCCAACGGTTTACGGGTATGAACACTGAAGCTTTCTTT. The gene calls are TRBV4-2 and TRBJ1-1; no clear D. The CDR3 totals 16 residues. Per germline, CDR1 LGHNA and CDR2 YNFKEQ. V was shortened by 2 bases and J by 0 bases, with 13 bases between the two germline ends.

This sequence joins TRBV27 and TRBJ2-3; D is perhaps TRBD1 (6 bases). The CDR3 is 13 amino acids. With 5 bases removed from V and 5 bases from J, the gap between germline ends came to 11 bases. Germline V lookup: CDR1 MNHEY, CDR2 SMNVEV (reference sequence). The CDR3 loop reads CASSLGGLDTQYF. The CDR3 DNA is TGTGCCAGCAGTCTTGGGGGCCTAGATACGCAGTATTTT.

This clone was observed a single time. J is TRBJ2-5 and V is TRBV15, with D perhaps matching TRBD1 or TRBD2 (5 bases each). The germline gives CDR1 LNHNV, CDR2 YYDKDF (reference sequence). V gave up 5 bases and J gave up 0 bases, with 19 bases separating them. This CDR3 is 17 amino acids long. The CDR3 here is CATSGGDLIGHQETQYF. The CDR3 coding sequence is TGTGCCACCAGCGGGGGAGATCTAATTGGGCACCAAGAGACCCAGTACTTC.

The chain is built from TRBV7-3 and TRBJ2-6; D ambiguous. With 1 base removed from V and 0 bases from J, the gap between germline ends came to 7 bases. The CDR3 has 16 residues. Germline CDR1 is SGHTA and CDR2 is FQGTGA. The CDR3 sequence is CASSLNPLSGANVLTF. The CDR3 coding sequence is TGTGCCAGCAGCTTAAATCCCCTCTCTGGGGCCAACGTCCTGACTTTC.

This chain uses TRBV7-2 with TRBJ2-7; no clear D gene. The CDR3 contains 14 residues. Germline V gene lookup returns CDR1 SGHTA and CDR2 FQGNSA. Between the trimmed V and J ends, which lost 1 base and 1 base, there was a span of 8 bases. The CDR3 nucleotides are TGTGCCAGCAGCTTAGTCCCCCATTCCTACGAGCAGTACTTC. Residues: CASSLVPHSYEQYF.

J is TRBJ2-6 and V is TRBV27; no firm D call. The CDR3 consists of 14 residues. Trimming shortened V by 8 bases and J by 4 bases, and 12 bases separated the two germline ends. Germline V gives CDR1 MNHEY, CDR2 SMNVEV (reference sequence). The CDR3 loop is CASFQRSGANVLTF. The DNA for the CDR3 is TGTGCCAGCTTCCAACGGTCCGGGGCCAACGTCCTGACTTTC.

This chain links TRBV2 with TRBJ2-7, with D perhaps given as TRBD1 or TRBD2 (5 bases each). The V gene lost 3 bases and the J gene lost 3 bases, with 12 bases spanning the gap. This CDR3 spans 14 amino acids. Germline V gene data show CDR1 as SNHLY and CDR2 as FYNNEI. The CDR3 spells CASSEFRGVYEQYF. DNA of the CDR3: TGTGCCAGCAGTGAGTTCCGAGGGGTCTACGAGCAGTACTTC.

The chain joins TRBV5-1 to TRBJ2-3, with 10 nucleotides matching TRBD2. The CDR3 contains 19 residues. From germline, CDR1 is SGHRS and CDR2 YFSETQ. The ends lost 2 bases at V and 2 bases at J; junction bases unmatched: 14. CDR3 sequence (DNA): TGCGCCAGCAGCTTAGGGACTAGCGAGGCTAGACACGACACAGATACGCAGTATTTT. Its translation is CASSLGTSEARHDTDTQYF.

The gene calls are TRBV14 and TRBJ2-3; D ambiguous. V lost 4 bases and J 2 bases, leaving 10 bases between the germline ends. Germline CDR1 reads SGHDN; CDR2 reads FVKESK. CDR3 size: 14 residues. The CDR3 coding sequence is TGTGCCAGCAGCCTGGTCAGGAACACAGATACGCAGTATTTT. Amino acid sequence: CASSLVRNTDTQYF.

V usage is TRBV18 and J usage is TRBJ1-1; 10 positions match TRBD1. This CDR3 spans 15 amino acids. Germline V gene lookup returns CDR1 KGHSH and CDR2 LQKENI. Germline trimming cut 5 bases from V and 2 bases from J; bases unmatched to any gene: 5. The CDR3 sequence is CASSSTGGANTEAFF. CDR3 nucleotide sequence: TGTGCCAGCTCATCGACAGGGGGCGCCAACACTGAAGCTTTCTTT.

The chain uses TRBV18 and TRBJ1-4; 7 bases fit TRBD1. This CDR3 is 14 amino acids long. Germline values: CDR1 KGHSH, CDR2 LQKENI. The V segment lost 7 bases and the J segment 3 bases; nucleotides outside the gene matches: 5. CDR3 DNA: TGTGCCAGCTGCCCGGGACAGTCTAATGAAAAACTGTTTTTT. Encoded protein: CASCPGQSNEKLFF.

The genes are TRBV7-9 and TRBJ2-1, with 9 nucleotides matching TRBD2. Unmatched junction bases numbered 13, after V lost 7 bases and J lost 9 bases. There are 15 residues in the CDR3. Per germline, CDR1 SEHNR and CDR2 FQNEAQ (reference sequence). CDR3 in amino acids: CASTEVGGRGSEQFF. CDR3 nucleotides: TGTGCCAGCACCGAAGTGGGCGGGAGGGGTAGTGAGCAGTTCTTC.

This clone occurred a few times. The chain is built from TRBV19 and TRBJ2-2; D may be TRBD1 (6 bases). The CDR3 is made up of 14 amino acids. Germline CDR1 reads LNHDA; CDR2 reads SQIVND (reference sequence). Trimming cost V 7 bases and J 4 bases, with 13 bases left between them. The CDR3 coding sequence is TGTGCCAGTACCCCGACAGGTTCCACCGGGGAGCTGTTTTTT. It yields the protein CASTPTGSTGELFF.

The chain employs TRBV7-2 and TRBJ2-1; D gene ambiguous. Germline assignment: CDR1 SGHTA and CDR2 FQGNSA. CDR3 size: 15 residues. Trimming left V 5 bases short and J 5 bases short, with 16 bases between. Here the CDR3 DNA reads TGTGCCAGCAGCCCTAAGCACACGTCCCACAATGAGCAGTTCTTC. The encoded protein is CASSPKHTSHNEQFF.

The rearrangement joins TRBV24-1 to TRBJ2-3; no reliable D call. Trimming cost V 4 bases and J 2 bases, with 15 bases left between them. The CDR3 runs 16 residues. Germline CDR1 and CDR2: KGHDR and SFDVKD. Here the CDR3 DNA reads TGTGCCACCAGTGAGGGTCGAAGCCGCCACACAGATACGCAGTATTTT. This codes for CATSEGRSRHTDTQYF.

In this sample, this clone turned up once. The chain links TRBV7-2 to TRBJ2-7; D possibly matches TRBD1 or TRBD2 (5 bases each). CDR1 is SGHTA and CDR2 is FQGNSA in the germline V gene. There are 13 residues in the CDR3. The V and J ends lost 5 bases and 4 bases respectively, with 12 bases between them. The CDR3 DNA reads as TGTGCCAGCAGCGGGGTTGGGGGTTACGAGCAGTACTTC. Amino acids: CASSGVGGYEQYF.

The chain recombines TRBV28 with TRBJ2-3, with 10 bases fitting TRBD2. The CDR3 contains 14 residues. Unmatched junction bases numbered 4, after V lost 5 bases and J lost 5 bases. Germline V lookup: CDR1 MDHEN, CDR2 SYDVKM. In DNA, the CDR3 is TGTGCCAGCAGTGCTAGCGGGAGAGGAGATACGCAGTATTTT. Amino acid sequence: CASSASGRGDTQYF.

V usage is TRBV12-3 or TRBV12-4 and J usage is TRBJ2-3, with D perhaps matching TRBD2 (6 bases). The ends were cut back, 1 base at V and 14 bases at J, with 16 bases in the middle. CDR3 length: 13 amino acids. Here the CDR3 reads CASSLEFGGGRYF. The CDR3 coding sequence is TGTGCCAGCAGTTTAGAGTTCGGGGGAGGTCGGTATTTT.

CDR3 in DNA: TGTGCCAGCGCCCGGACTAGCGGGAGTTACGAGCAGTACTTC. It encodes CASARTSGSYEQYF. V gene TRBV6-6 combines with J gene TRBJ2-7; 13 bases align to TRBD2. CDR1 and CDR2 (germline): MNHNY, SVGAGI (reference sequence). The CDR3 extends over 14 amino acids. The V gene end was trimmed by 8 bases and the J gene end by 4 bases; junction bases not matched to a gene: 5.

A few counts support this clone. The V gene is TRBV6-2 or TRBV6-3, the J gene TRBJ2-3; a weak D match, TRBD2 (6 bases). Germline lookup yields CDR1 MNHEY and CDR2 SVGEGT. With 4 bases removed from V and 6 bases from J, the gap between germline ends came to 32 bases. This CDR3 has 20 amino acids. The chain's CDR3 is CASSLRGMGRELRPYDTQYF. Here the CDR3 DNA reads TGTGCCAGCAGTTTGAGAGGGATGGGGCGGGAACTTCGTCCCTATGATACGCAGTATTTT.

The gene calls are TRBV5-1 and TRBJ2-2; no reliable D call. Deletions cut 3 bases from V and 1 base from J, with 4 bases between. Germline values: CDR1 SGHRS, CDR2 YFSETQ. This CDR3 comprises 13 residues. This CDR3 reads CASSSQNTGELFF. The CDR3 DNA follows: TGCGCCAGCAGCTCGCAGAACACCGGGGAGCTGTTTTTT.

The chain links TRBV7-9 to TRBJ2-7; D is undetermined. CDR1 is SEHNR, CDR2 FQNEAQ, per germline (reference sequence). The CDR3 contains 16 residues. The V gene lost 3 bases and the J gene lost 0 bases, with 15 bases spanning the gap. The CDR3 coding sequence is TGTGCCAGCAGCTTTATGTACACAGAGAACTCCTACGAGCAGTACTTC. Protein: CASSFMYTENSYEQYF.

DNA for the CDR3: TGTGCCAGCAGCCAGGGGGCCTCGCGGTCCAACGAGCAGTACTTC. Encoded protein: CASSQGASRSNEQYF. This rearrangement joins TRBV7-9 to TRBJ2-7; the match to TRBD1 covers 8 bases. Germline CDR1 is SEHNR and CDR2 is FQNEAQ (reference sequence). V trimming: 5 bases; J trimming: 5 bases; junction bases outside the gene matches: 11. The CDR3 length is 15 residues.

The rearrangement uses TRBV28 and TRBJ2-1; no firm D call. From germline, CDR1 is MDHEN and CDR2 SYDVKM. V was trimmed by 7 bases and J by 12 bases, leaving 19 bases between them. The CDR3 is 13 residues long. The CDR3 DNA is TGTGCCAGCACCCAAATCAGCACCGGACGGCAGTTCTTC. Amino acid sequence: CASTQISTGRQFF.

The V and J genes are TRBV28 and TRBJ2-7; D call uncertain. Trimming cost V 7 bases and J 2 bases, with 21 bases left between them. This CDR3 is 16 amino acids long. In germline, CDR1 is MDHEN, CDR2 SYDVKM. CDR3: CASKSYATNTPYEQYF. In DNA, the CDR3 is TGTGCCAGCAAATCGTACGCGACAAATACCCCCTACGAGCAGTACTTC.